These 31 T cell receptor beta chains originate from one sample sequenced in a study of post-analysis software for immune sequencing data. Study-wide results and caveats: Patients carried 5 or 6 TRBV segments more frequently than controls did, and TRBV5-6, TRBV5-1 and TRBV20-1 were among them.

Tagging with unique molecular identifiers was a feature of the TCR beta cDNA libraries. TCRdb passed the PCR reads through MiXCR, listing each CDR3 protein once. There are hundreds of thousands of distinct CDR3 sequences in the sample; less than 45% occur only once, and roughly 12% lies in the top ten. For these TCRs, the target antigens are not known. Sequencing was done on a sample of blood. All receptors derive from a girl aged 10-17 years with multiple sclerosis.

V is TRBV28 and J is TRBJ2-5; D may be TRBD1 or TRBD2 (5 bases each). V dropped 2 bases and J dropped 11 bases, with 12 bases sitting between them. Germline V gives CDR1 MDHEN, CDR2 SYDVKM. The CDR3 sequence is 12 residues long. CDR3 protein: CASSLGARVQYF. CDR3 DNA sequence: TGTGCCAGCAGTTTAGGGGCGCGGGTTCAGTACTTC.

This clonotype was counted once. The V call is TRBV27, the J call TRBJ2-3, with 8 bases matching TRBD2. V gave up 8 bases and J gave up 1 base; unmatched junction bases: 8. The V gene's germline CDR1 is MNHEY and CDR2 SMNVEV (reference sequence). The CDR3 runs to 15 residues. As DNA, the CDR3 is TGTGCCAGCCATCCGGCGCGGGAGGGCACAGATACGCAGTATTTT. The encoded protein is CASHPAREGTDTQYF.

The chain combines TRBV7-9 with TRBJ1-2, with 7 nucleotides matching TRBD1. Losses at the gene ends were 5 bases for V and 10 bases for J; bases not matched to a gene: 10. Germline lookup yields CDR1 SEHNR and CDR2 FQNEAQ (reference sequence). This CDR3 has 13 residues. This chain's CDR3 is CASSVDRAPDYTF. The CDR3 nucleotides read TGTGCCAGCAGCGTTGACAGGGCGCCCGACTACACCTTC.

This chain connects TRBV7-2 to TRBJ2-3; TRBD2 is a possible D gene (6 bases). This CDR3 is built from 14 residues. CDR1 and CDR2 from the germline V gene are SGHTA and FQGNSA. Trimming shortened V by 2 bases and J by 8 bases, and 14 bases separated the two germline ends. The CDR3 sequence: CASSLIPGAATQYF. CDR3 nucleotide sequence: TGTGCCAGCAGCTTAATCCCGGGAGCAGCTACGCAGTATTTT. Complete variable domain (other parts from reference TRBV7-2 and TRBJ2-3): GAGVSQSPSNKVTEKGKDVELRCDPISGHTALYWYRQSLGQGLEFLIYFQGNSAPDKSGLPSDRFSAERTGGSVSTLTIQRTQQEDSAVYLCASSLIPGAATQYFGPGTRLTVL.

The chain recombines TRBV28 with TRBJ1-4; 9 bases are a match to TRBD1. Germline-derived CDR1 and CDR2 are MDHEN and SYDVKM. V shed 1 base and J 8 bases; nucleotides not matched to a gene: 5. The CDR3 has 15 amino acids. CDR3 nucleotide sequence: TGTGCCAGCAGTTTATTGGCGACAGGGGGGGAAAAACTGTTTTTT. The encoded protein is CASSLLATGGEKLFF.

V is TRBV20-1 and J is TRBJ2-3, with TRBD2 matching 9 bases. The CDR3 is made up of 15 amino acids. With V trimmed by 2 bases and J by 1 base, 4 bases remained unmatched. Germline CDR1 reads DFQATT; CDR2 reads SNEGSKA (reference sequence). CDR3 DNA sequence: TGCAGTGCTAGAATCCGGACTAGCGGCACAGATACGCAGTATTTT. The encoded protein is CSARIRTSGTDTQYF.

Points on this clonotype: At one end, the junction sequence differs from germline, possibly due to a read error. J is TRBJ2-7 and V is TRBV28; D gene ambiguous. CDR3 size: 15 residues. Looked up from germline, CDR1 is MDHEN and CDR2 is SYDVKM. CDR3 sequence (DNA): TGTGCCATCAGTTTCGGAAACAGCGCTACCTACGAGCAGTACTTC. Amino acid sequence: CAISFGNSATYEQYF.

A single count supports this clonotype. The rearrangement links TRBV20-1 to TRBJ2-3; 8 bases fit TRBD2. Per the germline V gene, CDR1 is DFQATT and CDR2 is SNEGSKA (reference sequence). Trimming at V came to 6 bases and at J to 0 bases, leaving 11 bases not matched to a gene. The CDR3 is made up of 16 amino acids. DNA for the CDR3: TGCAGTGCCCCCGAGGGCGGGAGGTCTAGCACAGATACGCAGTATTTT. It yields the protein CSAPEGGRSSTDTQYF.

The V call is TRBV4-3, the J call TRBJ2-2; D is perhaps TRBD1 (5 bases). Germline CDR1 reads LGHNA; CDR2 reads YSLEER. CDR3 size: 16 residues. The V end lost 2 bases, the J end lost 0 bases, and 10 bases lay between the germline ends. The CDR3 protein is CASSQHRTANTGELFF. CDR3 sequence (DNA): TGCGCCAGCAGCCAACACAGGACGGCGAACACCGGGGAGCTGTTTTTT.

This sequence joins TRBV7-3 and TRBJ2-3, with D maybe TRBD2 (5 bases). This CDR3 has 13 residues. Per the germline V gene, CDR1 is SGHTA and CDR2 is FQGTGA. Trimming cost V 10 bases and J 2 bases, with 13 bases left between them. Here the CDR3 reads CANGKGLTDTQYF. CDR3 DNA sequence: TGTGCCAACGGGAAGGGCCTCACAGATACGCAGTATTTT.

This clonotype was counted between two and nine times. The rearrangement joins TRBV11-2 to TRBJ2-1; TRBD1 aligns across 9 bases. CDR1 SGHAT and CDR2 FQNNGV come from the germline V gene. The junction had 7 bases not matched to a gene; V was cut back by 5 bases and J by 8 bases. This CDR3 contains 14 residues. The CDR3 spells CASSLTGGNDEQFF. For the CDR3, the DNA is TGTGCCAGCAGCCTGACAGGGGGTAACGATGAGCAGTTCTTC.

The sample holds a few counts of this clonotype. The V call is TRBV27, the J call TRBJ2-5; no clear D gene. The CDR3 sequence is 14 residues long. CDR1 is MNHEY and CDR2 is SMNVEV in the germline V gene (reference sequence). Between the trimmed V and J ends, which lost 3 bases and 4 bases, there was a span of 12 bases. The CDR3 here is CASSFNRVPETQYF. The CDR3 DNA sequence: TGTGCCAGCAGTTTTAATAGGGTTCCAGAGACCCAGTACTTC.

This clonotype was detected a few times. The chain combines TRBV24-1 with TRBJ2-1, with TRBD2 identical over 8 bases. The CDR3 has 15 amino acids. The V segment lost 9 bases and the J segment 8 bases; nucleotides outside the gene matches: 14. The germline V gene has CDR1 KGHDR and CDR2 SFDVKD. The CDR3 loop is CATRGASGAGDEQFF. CDR3 nucleotide sequence: TGTGCCACCCGCGGTGCCAGCGGAGCGGGAGATGAGCAGTTCTTC.

In its sample, this clonotype was seen a few times. This chain links TRBV9 with TRBJ2-7, with 10 nucleotides matching TRBD2. The junction had 7 bases not matched to a gene; V was cut back by 4 bases and J by 0 bases. The CDR3 length is 16 residues. The V gene's germline CDR1 is SGDLS and CDR2 YYNGEE. CDR3 in amino acids: CASSPGTSEYSYEQYF. The CDR3 DNA is TGTGCCAGCAGCCCCGGGACTAGCGAATACTCCTACGAGCAGTACTTC.

The chain carries TRBV18 and TRBJ1-6; a possible D gene is TRBD1 (5 bases). The germline V and J ends were trimmed by 3 bases and 7 bases, with 10 bases remaining between them. This CDR3 is 14 amino acids long. The germline gives CDR1 KGHSH, CDR2 LQKENI. CDR3 nucleotide sequence: TGTGCCAGCTCACCGGCAGGGAACAATTCACCCCTCCACTTT. The encoded protein is CASSPAGNNSPLHF. The whole variable domain, filled in from reference TRBV18 and TRBJ1-6, reads NAGVMQNPRHLVRRRGQEARLRCSPMKGHSHVYWYRQLPEEGLKFMVYLQKENIIDESGMPKERFSAEFPKEGPSILRIQQVVRGDSAAYFCASSPAGNNSPLHFGNGTRLTVT.

CDR3 nucleotides: TGTGCCAGCAGCGTAGCCAGCGGGGTCTCCGAGCAGTACTTC. As protein: CASSVASGVSEQYF. V is TRBV9 and J is TRBJ2-5, with TRBD2 identical over 7 bases. With the DNA end fitting TRBJ2-7 better, the J assignment may be wrong. The CDR3 has 14 amino acids. Looked up from germline, CDR1 is SGDLS and CDR2 is YYNGEE.

The rearrangement uses TRBV5-6 and TRBJ2-5, with 8 bases that match TRBD2. The J call may be wrong; the DNA end is better matched by TRBJ2-7. This CDR3 contains 14 residues. Germline V CDR1 and CDR2: SGHDT, YYEEEE. The CDR3 sequence is CASSLIGLAHEQYF. The CDR3 nucleotides are TGTGCCAGCAGCTTAATTGGACTAGCCCACGAGCAGTACTTC.

This clonotype has a handful of counts. The J gene is TRBJ1-6, the V gene TRBV3-1, with a possible D match to TRBD1 (5 bases). V lost 8 bases to trimming and J lost 10 bases, with 18 bases between them. The CDR3 totals 14 residues. CDR1 is LGHDT, CDR2 YNNKEL, per germline (reference sequence). CDR3 sequence (DNA): TGTGCCAGCGAGGGACGGTCGCCGGGGTCACCCCTCCACTTT. Translating gives CASEGRSPGSPLHF.

CDR3 in amino acids: CASSVTQVQETQYF. The DNA of the CDR3 is TGTGCCAGTAGTGTGACACAGGTCCAAGAGACCCAGTACTTC. The genes are TRBV19 and TRBJ2-5; tentatively, D is TRBD1 (5 bases). Germline CDR1 and CDR2: LNHDA and SQIVND (reference sequence). The CDR3 has 14 amino acids. Trimming took off 5 bases at V and 1 base at J, with 11 bases between the two ends.

As DNA, the CDR3 is TGCAGTGCTACTTCTAGCGGGAGCTACGAGCAGTACTTC. Protein product: CSATSSGSYEQYF. The rearrangement uses TRBV20-1 and TRBJ2-7; 10 bases align to TRBD2. The CDR3 is 13 residues long. Trimming removed 4 bases from V and 3 bases from J; junction bases left unmatched: 3. Germline V lookup: CDR1 DFQATT, CDR2 SNEGSKA (reference sequence).

V usage is TRBV9 and J usage is TRBJ2-1; the match to TRBD2 covers 12 bases. Germline assignment: CDR1 SGDLS and CDR2 YYNGEE. V gave up 2 bases and J gave up 8 bases; unmatched junction bases: 11. This CDR3 region has 17 residues. The CDR3 nucleotides are TGTGCCAGCAGCGTCCAAATGACTAGCGGGAGATTGGATGAGCAGTTCTTC. The encoded protein is CASSVQMTSGRLDEQFF.

The chain joins TRBV4-1 to TRBJ1-4; a weak D match, TRBD1 (6 bases). The CDR3 loop spans 13 amino acids. The germline CDR1 and CDR2 sequences are MGHRA and YSYEKL. The V end lost 5 bases, the J end lost 14 bases, and 18 bases lay between the germline ends. Here the CDR3 reads CASSEGGGPGLFF. The DNA of the CDR3 is TGCGCCAGCAGCGAGGGAGGGGGGCCGGGGCTGTTTTTT.

The chain joins TRBV6-2 or TRBV6-3 to TRBJ2-5; a weak D match, TRBD2 (6 bases). The CDR3 runs 14 residues. In germline, CDR1 is MNHEY, CDR2 SVGEGT. V was pared by 8 bases and J by 4 bases, with 17 bases between. The CDR3 loop reads CASEPSEGPETQYF. CDR3 DNA: TGTGCCAGCGAACCCTCGGAGGGCCCAGAGACCCAGTACTTC.

In DNA, the CDR3 is TGCAGTGCTAGAGACCGGCCGGTAGCCAAAAACATTCAGTACTTC. Translating gives CSARDRPVAKNIQYF. This rearrangement joins TRBV20-1 to TRBJ2-4; D unclear. The CDR3 is 15 residues long. Germline values: CDR1 DFQATT, CDR2 SNEGSKA (reference sequence). The ends were cut back, 0 bases at V and 0 bases at J, with 9 bases in the middle.

The rearrangement joins TRBV6-6 to TRBJ2-5; D possibly corresponds to TRBD2 (6 bases). Germline CDR1 MNHNY, CDR2 SVGAGI (reference sequence). V was clipped by 2 bases and J by 5 bases, with 12 bases between them. The length of the CDR3 is 14 residues. As DNA, the CDR3 is TGTGCCAGCAGTTACGGAGGGACCCCCGAGACCCAGTACTTC. Translation: CASSYGGTPETQYF.

In DNA form, the CDR3 reads TGTGCCAGCAGCCCAGACGGGACCGCGCTCCCAAATGAGCAGTTCTTC. Translating gives CASSPDGTALPNEQFF. J is TRBJ2-1 and V is TRBV11-2; either TRBD1 or TRBD2 may supply D (5 bases each). Trimming cost V 5 bases and J 7 bases, with 21 bases left between them. CDR3 length: 16 amino acids. Germline V gene lookup returns CDR1 SGHAT and CDR2 FQNNGV.

This clonotype was seen a handful of times. The V and J genes are TRBV20-1 and TRBJ1-6; weak D call: TRBD1 (6 bases). The CDR3 has 17 residues. The V gene lost 7 bases and the J gene lost 0 bases, with 19 bases spanning the gap. Germline-derived CDR1 and CDR2 are DFQATT and SNEGSKA (reference sequence). This CDR3 is CSGRIRDISSYNSPLHF. CDR3 nucleotides: TGCAGTGGTCGGATCCGGGACATAAGCTCCTATAATTCACCCCTCCACTTT.

There are a few counts of this clonotype. This chain links TRBV28 with TRBJ2-3, with D possibly being TRBD1 (6 bases). Trimming left V 2 bases short and J 6 bases short, with 15 bases between. This CDR3 spans 15 amino acids. Germline V lookup: CDR1 MDHEN, CDR2 SYDVKM. CDR3 sequence: CASSLGQSSTDTQYF. DNA of the CDR3: TGTGCCAGCAGTTTAGGACAGTCCTCCACGGATACGCAGTATTTT.

The chain joins TRBV7-6 to TRBJ2-3, with TRBD1 identical over 9 bases. Germline CDR1 SGHVS, CDR2 FNYEAQ. Unmatched junction bases numbered 13, after V lost 6 bases and J lost 6 bases. This CDR3 region has 16 residues. The CDR3 protein is CASRPGQGRGSDTQYF. The CDR3, as DNA: TGTGCCAGCAGACCGGGACAGGGTAGGGGGTCCGATACGCAGTATTTT.

The CDR3 spells CSARDRRLLGFSGYTF. CDR3 coding DNA: TGCAGTGCTAGAGATAGAAGGCTGTTGGGGTTTAGTGGCTACACCTTC. V gene TRBV20-1 combines with J gene TRBJ1-2, with D unresolved. Deletions cut 0 bases from V and 7 bases from J, with 21 bases between. Germline V CDR1 and CDR2: DFQATT, SNEGSKA (reference sequence). The CDR3 length is 16 residues.

The V gene is TRBV19, the J gene TRBJ2-2, with D hard to call. Germline V CDR1 and CDR2: LNHDA, SQIVND (reference sequence). V lost 11 bases to trimming and J lost 6 bases, with 13 bases between them. The CDR3 has 12 amino acids. DNA for the CDR3: TGTGCCTCTAGAGAAGGTGCCGGGGAGCTGTTTTTT. Its protein product is CASREGAGELFF.